This T cell receptor beta chain derives from a study of CD8 T cells in ankylosing spondylitis. Findings and caveats of the study: There was reportedly significant enrichment of clones that were disease-linked in matched ankylosing spondylitis synovial fluid. With a CD8+ phenotype, disease-linked clones were relatively rare in peripheral blood.

This CDR3 spans 17 amino acids. CDR1 and CDR2 from the germline V gene are KGHDR and SFDVKD. V lost 5 bases and J 3 bases, leaving 20 bases between the germline ends. This clonotype was seen more than once but under ten times. No antigen is known for it. From the 5' RACE reads, TCRdb called clonotypes with MiXCR, one entry per CDR3 protein. The sample has under 450,000 distinct CDR3 sequences, 20% to 25% seen once. This sequence originates from a male donor with ankylosing spondylitis or in good health (not recorded which). The chain carries TRBV24-1 and TRBJ2-3; D not resolved. The material sequenced was blood, either unsorted or a sorted T cell fraction (not recorded which). The CDR3 region is CATSGVGPLVYTDTQYF. The CDR3 DNA reads as TGTGCCACCAGTGGAGTCGGACCGCTGGTATATACAGATACGCAGTATTTT.